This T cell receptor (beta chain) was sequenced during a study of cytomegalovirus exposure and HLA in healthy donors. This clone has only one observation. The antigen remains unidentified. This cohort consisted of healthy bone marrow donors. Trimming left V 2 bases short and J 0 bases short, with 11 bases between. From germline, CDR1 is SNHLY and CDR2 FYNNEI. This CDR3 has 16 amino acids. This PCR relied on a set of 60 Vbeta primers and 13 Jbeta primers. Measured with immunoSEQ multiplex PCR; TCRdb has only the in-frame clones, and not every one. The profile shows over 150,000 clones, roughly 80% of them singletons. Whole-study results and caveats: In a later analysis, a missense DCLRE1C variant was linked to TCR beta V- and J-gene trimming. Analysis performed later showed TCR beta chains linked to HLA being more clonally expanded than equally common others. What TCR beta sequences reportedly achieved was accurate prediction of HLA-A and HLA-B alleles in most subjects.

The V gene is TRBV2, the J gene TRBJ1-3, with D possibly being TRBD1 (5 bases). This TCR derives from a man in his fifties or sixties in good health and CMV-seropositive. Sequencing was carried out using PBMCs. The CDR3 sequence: CASSELGPVSGNTIYF. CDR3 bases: TGTGCCAGCAGTGAACTGGGGCCCGTCTCTGGAAACACCATATATTTT.